This is a list of T cell receptor beta chains from one sample in a study of T cells expressing NK-cell markers. Reprocessing the 5' RACE reads, TCRdb reports a single entry for every CDR3 protein and omits DNA. This listing includes 200,000 to 300,000 distinct CDR3 sequences. The sample consisted of blood T cells: a sorted CD56 or NKG2C T cell subset, CD4+ or CD8+ T cells, or bulk PBMC T cells (not recorded which). Receptors were obtained from a woman aged 18 to 75 in good health. Both conserved end residues are part of each CDR3. Fields, in order: CDR3 length, V gene, J gene, CDR3 protein.

len: 15
v_gene: TRBV9
j_gene: TRBJ1-5
CDR3aa: CASSAETGLGQPQHF

len: 15
v_gene: TRBV12-3/TRBV12-4
j_gene: TRBJ1-3
CDR3aa: CASSLSREGRNTIYF

len: 17
v_gene: TRBV19
j_gene: TRBJ1-6
CDR3aa: CASSPSGRASYNSPLHF

len: 20
v_gene: TRBV7-8
j_gene: TRBJ2-6
CDR3aa: CASSLAKGGQGSPGANVLTF

len: 11
v_gene: TRBV19
j_gene: TRBJ2-7
CDR3aa: CASSGNYEQYF

len: 13
v_gene: TRBV7-9
j_gene: TRBJ1-2
CDR3aa: CASSLVRQEGYTF

len: 15
v_gene: TRBV6-4
j_gene: TRBJ2-3
CDR3aa: CASSVGDSLLDTQYF

len: 15
v_gene: TRBV12-3/TRBV12-4
j_gene: TRBJ1-1
CDR3aa: CASRQGAIRNTEAFF

len: 14
v_gene: TRBV29-1
j_gene: TRBJ2-1
CDR3aa: CSVGLRTTNNEQFF

len: 16
v_gene: TRBV4-2
j_gene: TRBJ2-5
CDR3aa: CASSQLLGEGIETQYF

len: 13
v_gene: TRBV2
j_gene: TRBJ1-2
CDR3aa: CASWTGTTFGYTF

len: 15
v_gene: TRBV25-1
j_gene: TRBJ2-5
CDR3aa: CASSDTGTPQETQYF

len: 15
v_gene: TRBV12-3/TRBV12-4
j_gene: TRBJ1-3
CDR3aa: CASTVQGAVRNTIYF

len: 13
v_gene: TRBV7-2
j_gene: TRBJ2-1
CDR3aa: CASTRGSYNEQFF

len: 14
v_gene: TRBV6-1
j_gene: TRBJ1-2
CDR3aa: CASSGLGGYYGYTF

len: 13
v_gene: TRBV5-1
j_gene: TRBJ2-7
CDR3aa: CASSLPGNYEQYF

len: 16
v_gene: TRBV28
j_gene: TRBJ2-5
CDR3aa: CASTPPGQGARETQYF

len: 15
v_gene: TRBV6-5
j_gene: TRBJ2-7
CDR3aa: CASSSDRGLTYEQYF

len: 16
v_gene: TRBV5-1
j_gene: TRBJ1-3
CDR3aa: CASSLAGVRLGNTIYF

len: 14
v_gene: TRBV24-1
j_gene: TRBJ1-5
CDR3aa: CATSFLGAGQPQHF

len: 18
v_gene: TRBV4-3
j_gene: TRBJ2-1
CDR3aa: CASSQDSPLDRPYNEQFF

len: 14
v_gene: TRBV7-2
j_gene: TRBJ2-2
CDR3aa: CASSPERFPGELFF

len: 14
v_gene: TRBV30
j_gene: TRBJ2-7
CDR3aa: CAWSLTGLVSGQYF

len: 15
v_gene: TRBV12-3/TRBV12-4
j_gene: TRBJ2-1
CDR3aa: CASSLTTSGTEKQFF

len: 15
v_gene: TRBV4-1
j_gene: TRBJ2-5
CDR3aa: CASSQDGGARETQYF